This T cell receptor (beta chain) derives from a study of cytomegalovirus exposure and HLA in healthy donors. Points on this clone: Its antigen is unknown.

Study observations and caveats: Information on immune exposure was restricted to one variable (CMV serostatus).

Trimming left V 3 bases short and J 0 bases short, with 20 bases between. Germline lookup yields CDR1 SQVTM and CDR2 ANQGSEA. The CDR3 sequence is 17 residues long. Primers for the PCR totalled 60 Vbeta and 13 Jbeta. Clones were sequenced by immunoSEQ multiplex PCR, and TCRdb holds only the in-frame ones, with some missing. This table has over 85,000 clones, 73% appearing once. The rearrangement uses TRBV29-1 and TRBJ1-2, with a tentative D call TRBD1 (6 bases). The sequenced material came from PBMCs. The TCR originated in a man aged 35-49 years in good health and CMV-seronegative. Written as DNA, the CDR3 is TGCAGCGTTGAGGGGGCTGGGGGATGGCCCGCTAACTATGGCTACACCTTC. Its protein product is CSVEGAGGWPANYGYTF.